This record looks at one TCR beta chain sequence and its context. The junction differs from germline at one of its ends, possibly a read error. Individuals aged roughly 18 to 95 years were recruited from fewer than 30 US areas. These data belong to a study of blood T cell repertoires in COVID-19. Background on the study: Sources were T cells, B-cell-depleted T cells, or PBMCs; the material itself was cDNA or gDNA.

This CDR3 comprises 14 residues. Germline assignment: CDR1 LNHDA and CDR2 SQIVND (reference sequence). As originally analysed: For nucleated cells, counts were estimated from reference gene primer amplification. The protocol was immunoSEQ multiplex PCR, while the TCRdb copy is restricted to in-frame clones and leaves out a portion. The V and J calls and clone size come from that table; D and trimming were worked out from the DNA. Of approximately 140,000 clones listed, about 86% are singletons. The chain couples TRBV19 to TRBJ2-1, with D perhaps TRBD2 (7 bases). The source is a man aged 40-55 years with acute COVID-19. The sequenced sample consisted of PBMCs or T cells enriched from blood (not recorded which). The chain's CDR3 is CASSKGGSVSWGVF. The DNA of the CDR3 is TGTGCCAGTAGTAAGGGGGGGAGCGTGTCTTGGGGAGTCTTC.